These 20 T cell receptor beta chains were all obtained from the same sample, sequenced in a study of blood T cell repertoires in COVID-19. Measured with immunoSEQ multiplex PCR; TCRdb has only the in-frame clones, and not every one. The sample holds around 150,000 clones, less than 85% seen once. Material: peripheral blood. The receptors derive from a human donor with acute or convalescent COVID-19. The donor label of this sample is uncertain.

The CDR3, as DNA: TGTGCCAGCAGGGACGGGAGCTCCTATAATTCACCCCTCCACTTT. Protein sequence: CASRDGSSYNSPLHF. V is TRBV6-6 and J is TRBJ1-6; D gene unclear. V was cut by 6 bases and J by 0 bases, with 9 bases left in between. Germline V gene data show CDR1 as MNHNY and CDR2 as SVGAGI (reference sequence). The CDR3 is 15 amino acids.

V usage is TRBV7-2 and J usage is TRBJ2-3, with TRBD2 matching over 9 bases. Trimming cost V 5 bases and J 5 bases; bases outside gene matches: 8. From germline, CDR1 is SGHTA and CDR2 FQGNSA. The CDR3 totals 15 residues. The CDR3 loop is CASSRRGGLGDTQYF. The CDR3 region has the DNA TGTGCCAGCAGCCGGCGGGGGGGCCTGGGAGATACGCAGTATTTT.

V usage is TRBV4-1 and J usage is TRBJ2-7; 8 bases line up with TRBD1. Losses at the gene ends were 1 base for V and 2 bases for J; bases not matched to a gene: 4. Germline CDR1 reads MGHRA; CDR2 reads YSYEKL. The CDR3 sequence is 15 residues long. CDR3 in amino acids: CASSQVDRGTYEQYF. CDR3 nucleotides: TGCGCCAGCAGCCAAGTCGACAGGGGAACCTACGAGCAGTACTTC.

The chain has TRBV3-1 (or the pseudogene TRBV3-2) and TRBJ1-5; 8 bases are shared with TRBD1. CDR3 size: 14 residues. Trimming cost V 4 bases and J 4 bases; bases outside gene matches: 3. The V gene's germline CDR1 is LGHDT and CDR2 YNNKEL (reference sequence). The CDR3 loop reads CASSLRTGNQPQHF. The CDR3 DNA reads TGTGCCAGCAGCCTAAGGACAGGGAATCAGCCCCAGCATTTT.

The V gene is TRBV19, the J gene TRBJ1-5, with 8 bases fitting TRBD1. Trimming at V came to 1 base and at J to 9 bases, leaving 8 bases not matched to a gene. The CDR3 length is 15 residues. CDR1 is LNHDA and CDR2 is SQIVND in the germline V gene (reference sequence). The CDR3: CASSIGGQAFGPQHF. The DNA for the CDR3 is TGTGCCAGTAGTATAGGGGGACAGGCGTTTGGGCCCCAGCATTTT.

This rearrangement joins TRBV7-2 to TRBJ2-2, with a weak D call TRBD2 (5 bases). The CDR3 has 14 amino acids. Germline CDR1 reads SGHTA; CDR2 reads FQGNSA. V lost 3 bases to trimming and J lost 6 bases, with 11 bases between them. The CDR3, as DNA: TGTGCCAGCAGCTTCGGCCGGACTCCCGGGGAGCTGTTTTTT. It translates to CASSFGRTPGELFF. The full variable domain, with the rest looked up from reference TRBV7-2 and TRBJ2-2, is GAGVSQSPSNKVTEKGKDVELRCDPISGHTALYWYRQSLGQGLEFLIYFQGNSAPDKSGLPSDRFSAERTGGSVSTLTIQRTQQEDSAVYLCASSFGRTPGELFFGEGSRLTVL.

The chain combines TRBV5-1 with TRBJ2-5; 11 bases are a match to TRBD1. CDR3 length equals 15 residues. Germline values: CDR1 SGHRS, CDR2 YFSETQ. The V and J ends lost 4 bases and 4 bases, in that order; junction bases with no gene match: 6. The CDR3 DNA sequence: TGCGCCAGCAGCCAAGGGACAGGGGGAACAGAGACCCAGTACTTC. Its translation: CASSQGTGGTETQYF.

This clone has a handful of counts. The chain couples TRBV6-2 or TRBV6-3 to TRBJ2-2; no definite D call. This CDR3 spans 16 amino acids. The V end was cut by 3 bases, the J end by 1 base, with 12 bases between. Germline V gene data show CDR1 as MNHEY and CDR2 as SVGEGT. The CDR3 here is CASSYLSRLNTGELFF. The DNA for the CDR3 is TGTGCCAGCAGTTATCTATCCAGGTTGAACACCGGGGAGCTGTTTTTT.

The chain joins TRBV19 to TRBJ1-5; TRBD1 matches 8 bases. V gave up 3 bases and J gave up 3 bases; unmatched junction bases: 4. The length of the CDR3 is 15 residues. In germline, CDR1 is LNHDA, CDR2 SQIVND (reference sequence). Here the CDR3 DNA reads TGTGCCAGTAGTATGCAGGACAGGGACAATCAGCCCCAGCATTTT. Protein product: CASSMQDRDNQPQHF.

The chain has TRBV5-1 and TRBJ1-4; D is unclear. V was pared by 0 bases and J by 4 bases, with 10 bases between. The CDR3 runs 15 residues. Germline lookup yields CDR1 SGHRS and CDR2 YFSETQ. The CDR3 DNA reads as TGCGCCAGCAGCTTGGCCGCGGGGTATAATGAAAAACTGTTTTTT. Translated: CASSLAAGYNEKLFF.

The chain links TRBV30 to TRBJ1-1, with D possibly matching TRBD1 (5 bases). The V and J ends lost 0 bases and 11 bases respectively, with 13 bases between them. The CDR3 has 12 amino acids. Germline V gene sequence: CDR1 GTSNPN, CDR2 SVGIG (reference sequence). CDR3 loop: CAWSVRRTSAFF. For the CDR3, the DNA is TGTGCCTGGAGTGTACGCAGGACAAGCGCTTTCTTT.

The J gene is TRBJ1-4, the V gene TRBV7-2; TRBD1 matches at 7 bases. There are 14 residues in the CDR3. The V gene end was trimmed by 8 bases and the J gene end by 8 bases; junction bases not matched to a gene: 11. Germline CDR1 is SGHTA and CDR2 is FQGNSA. The CDR3 region has the DNA TGTGCCAGCCATACCAGGGGGTTAGAGGAAAAACTGTTTTTT. It encodes CASHTRGLEEKLFF.

V usage is TRBV27 and J usage is TRBJ1-2, with 10 bases matching TRBD1. This CDR3 region has 16 residues. The trim removed 7 bases at V and 4 bases at J, leaving 12 bases unmatched. CDR1 and CDR2 from the germline V gene are MNHEY and SMNVEV (reference sequence). DNA of the CDR3: TGTGCCAGCACCCATCAACCAGGACAGGGGGGCTATGGCTACACCTTC. Its translation: CASTHQPGQGGYGYTF.

The chain recombines TRBV7-2 with TRBJ2-7, with 14 bases fitting TRBD2. Germline CDR1 and CDR2: SGHTA and FQGNSA. Trimming cost V 3 bases and J 2 bases; bases outside gene matches: 9. This CDR3 has 18 residues. CDR3 DNA sequence: TGTGCCAGCAGCTTCCAGACTAGCGGGGGGGCCTTCGCCTACGAGCAGTACTTC. Its protein is CASSFQTSGGAFAYEQYF.

The chain links TRBV11-3 to TRBJ1-4; no clear D gene. The germline CDR1 and CDR2 sequences are SGHNT and YENEEA. The CDR3 extends over 14 amino acids. Between the trimmed V and J ends, which lost 3 bases and 0 bases, there was a span of 5 bases. CDR3 DNA: TGTGCCAGCAGCTTTCAGGCAACTAATGAAAAACTGTTTTTT. As protein: CASSFQATNEKLFF.

This clone was seen only a few times. The chain employs TRBV6-2 or TRBV6-3 and TRBJ2-3; D gene unclear. Trimming left V 3 bases short and J 8 bases short, with 12 bases between. Germline values: CDR1 MNHEY, CDR2 SVGEGT. The CDR3 length is 13 residues. CDR3 in amino acids: CASSYNTEPTQYF. CDR3 bases: TGTGCCAGCAGTTATAATACAGAGCCTACGCAGTATTTT.

The rearrangement uses TRBV7-2 and TRBJ2-5; a possible D gene is TRBD1 (6 bases). The V end was cut by 1 base, the J end by 1 base, with 7 bases between. The CDR3 is made up of 14 amino acids. Germline loops: CDR1 SGHTA, CDR2 FQGNSA. DNA of the CDR3: TGTGCCAGCAGCTTAGTGGGGGCCCAAGAGACCCAGTACTTC. Its protein is CASSLVGAQETQYF.

The chain uses TRBV12-3 or TRBV12-4 and TRBJ1-1, with D possibly TRBD1 on 6 matching bases. The CDR3 is 13 residues long. V shed 8 bases and J shed 5 bases, with 15 bases lying between them. The CDR3 spells CASQTPTGTEAFF. The DNA of the CDR3 is TGTGCCAGCCAAACACCAACAGGGACTGAAGCTTTCTTT.

V is TRBV6-1 and J is TRBJ1-3, with D perhaps matching TRBD1 (5 bases). The CDR3 loop spans 14 amino acids. CDR1 is MNHNS and CDR2 is SASEGT in the germline V gene. V dropped 2 bases and J dropped 2 bases, with 7 bases sitting between them. The CDR3: CASSEHRPGNTIYF. CDR3 sequence (DNA): TGTGCCAGCAGTGAACACAGGCCTGGAAACACCATATATTTT.

This sequence joins TRBV30 and TRBJ2-7; weak D call: TRBD2 (6 bases). Germline CDR1 is GTSNPN and CDR2 is SVGIG (reference sequence). The CDR3 contains 17 residues. Trimming left V 4 bases short and J 5 bases short, with 27 bases between. DNA of the CDR3: TGTGCCTGGAATGACGTATGGAGGACGGGAGTTCCCCACGAGCAGTACTTC. Encoded protein: CAWNDVWRTGVPHEQYF.